This passage covers 27 T cell receptor beta chains from one sample sequenced in a study of blood T cell repertoires in COVID-19. Some clones are missing from TCRdb's copy, which holds only in-frame ones; the method was immunoSEQ multiplex PCR. Here the sample spans approximately 120,000 clones, about 82% being singletons. Source material: peripheral blood. The source of these receptors is a human donor in a cohort sampled during active COVID-19.

The genes are TRBV29-1 and TRBJ2-7, with 12 nucleotides matching TRBD1. This CDR3 has 17 residues. The germline V gene encodes CDR1 SQVTM and CDR2 ANQGSEA. V lost 8 bases to trimming and J lost 4 bases; unmatched junction nucleotides: 18. DNA for the CDR3: TGCAGCTGCGTTGGTTTGGGGACAGGGGGCGCGGGTTACGAGCAGTACTTC. Residues: CSCVGLGTGGAGYEQYF.

This sequence joins TRBV3-1 (or the pseudogene TRBV3-2) and TRBJ2-1, with a tentative D call TRBD2 (6 bases). CDR3 length: 14 amino acids. From germline, CDR1 is LGHDT and CDR2 YNNKEL (reference sequence). The V end was cut by 4 bases, the J end by 5 bases, with 12 bases between. CDR3 protein: CASSLGTGNNEQFF. CDR3 bases: TGTGCCAGCAGCCTCGGGACTGGCAACAATGAGCAGTTCTTC.

This clone was observed a single time. The chain carries TRBV4-3 and TRBJ2-4; TRBD1 agrees at 12 bases. Germline loops: CDR1 LGHNA, CDR2 YSLEER. There are 17 residues in the CDR3. The V segment lost 6 bases and the J segment 1 base; nucleotides outside the gene matches: 7. This CDR3 reads CASSPGTGGSAKNIQYF. The CDR3 DNA reads as TGCGCCAGCAGTCCCGGGACAGGGGGCTCGGCCAAAAACATTCAGTACTTC.

V is TRBV19 and J is TRBJ2-2, with TRBD2 matching 8 bases. The CDR3 extends over 15 amino acids. V lost 3 bases, J lost 6 bases, and 6 bases stayed unmatched. Germline V gene data show CDR1 as LNHDA and CDR2 as SQIVND (reference sequence). The CDR3 coding sequence is TGTGCCAGTAGTATGGGGCGGGAGGCGTCCGGGGAGCTGTTTTTT. Amino acids: CASSMGREASGELFF.

The J gene is TRBJ2-2, the V gene TRBV7-6; a possible D gene is TRBD2 (5 bases). CDR3 length: 15 amino acids. CDR1 and CDR2 from the germline V gene are SGHVS and FNYEAQ. Trimming stripped 4 bases from V and 6 bases from J, with 15 bases between. CDR3 sequence: CASSSELGRAGELFF. CDR3 sequence (DNA): TGTGCCAGCAGCTCGGAGCTTGGGCGGGCCGGGGAGCTGTTTTTT.

The J gene is TRBJ2-1, the V gene TRBV6-2 or TRBV6-3; 7 nucleotides align to TRBD2. Per the germline V gene, CDR1 is MNHEY and CDR2 is SVGEGT. This CDR3 spans 16 amino acids. Trimming cost V 4 bases and J 4 bases; bases outside gene matches: 10. CDR3: CASSSSLAVRYNEQFF. The DNA of the CDR3 is TGTGCCAGCAGTTCCTCTCTAGCGGTTCGGTACAATGAGCAGTTCTTC.

This sequence joins TRBV4-3 and TRBJ2-7, with 7 bases identical to TRBD2. CDR1 is LGHNA and CDR2 is YSLEER in the germline V gene. The CDR3 runs 17 residues. V lost 1 base, J lost 2 bases, and 11 bases stayed unmatched. In nucleotides, the CDR3 is TGCGCCAGCAGCCAAGGGGTAAAGAGCGGGACCCCCTACGAGCAGTACTTC. It codes for CASSQGVKSGTPYEQYF.

This chain joins TRBV25-1 and TRBJ2-1; TRBD2 matches 13 bases. The CDR3 totals 16 residues. The junction had 6 bases not matched to a gene; V was cut back by 2 bases and J by 8 bases. Germline loops: CDR1 MGHDK, CDR2 SYGVNS. CDR3 residues: CASSEGGTSGTYEQFF. CDR3 coding DNA: TGTGCCAGCAGTGAAGGGGGGACTAGCGGGACCTATGAGCAGTTCTTC.

The rearrangement joins TRBV6-1 to TRBJ1-5, with TRBD1 identical over 9 bases. CDR1 and CDR2 (germline): MNHNS, SASEGT. The CDR3 is 18 amino acids. V lost 1 base to trimming and J lost 2 bases; unmatched junction nucleotides: 9. The CDR3: CASSEVRGTGSRNQPQHF. CDR3 coding DNA: TGTGCCAGCAGTGAAGTGAGGGGGACAGGGTCTCGCAATCAGCCCCAGCATTTT.

The count of this clone is one. The J gene is TRBJ2-7, the V gene TRBV10-1; 11 positions agree with TRBD2. CDR1 and CDR2 from the germline V gene are WNHNN and SYGVQD (reference sequence). The CDR3 has 16 amino acids. The V and J ends lost 5 bases and 5 bases, in that order; junction bases with no gene match: 11. CDR3 in DNA: TGCGCCAGCAGTTCACCGTTAGCGGGAGGGAGAAACGAGCAGTACTTC. It is translated as CASSSPLAGGRNEQYF.

The chain links TRBV27 to TRBJ1-1; D is undetermined. The CDR3 extends over 15 amino acids. V dropped 1 base and J dropped 2 bases, with 11 bases sitting between them. CDR1 MNHEY and CDR2 SMNVEV come from the germline V gene (reference sequence). The CDR3 sequence: CASSLYLGYNTEAFF. The DNA for the CDR3 is TGTGCCAGCAGTTTATACCTCGGTTATAACACTGAAGCTTTCTTT.

The chain couples TRBV29-1 to TRBJ2-1; the D is unclear. CDR1 is SQVTM, CDR2 ANQGSEA, per germline. The CDR3 runs to 14 residues. Between the trimmed V and J ends, which lost 2 bases and 2 bases, there was a span of 10 bases. CDR3 coding DNA: TGCAGCGTTGAATTCGGGTCGGCCTACAATGAGCAGTTCTTC. Translated: CSVEFGSAYNEQFF.

V and J are TRBV28 and TRBJ2-7; no clear D. CDR1 and CDR2 from the germline V gene are MDHEN and SYDVKM. V was pared by 8 bases and J by 0 bases, with 8 bases between. This CDR3 comprises 12 residues. The CDR3 sequence is CASGQYSYEQYF. The CDR3 coding sequence is TGTGCCAGCGGCCAATACTCCTACGAGCAGTACTTC.

J is TRBJ2-7 and V is TRBV29-1; 9 nucleotides match TRBD2. There are 15 residues in the CDR3. Germline CDR1 is SQVTM and CDR2 is ANQGSEA. The V gene end was trimmed by 1 base and the J gene end by 2 bases; junction bases not matched to a gene: 6. The CDR3 DNA reads as TGCAGCGTTGAAGCCGGACTAGCGTCCCCCTACGAGCAGTACTTC. Translating it yields CSVEAGLASPYEQYF.

The chain couples TRBV11-3 to TRBJ1-1; a weak D match, TRBD1 (5 bases). The CDR3 runs 13 residues. In germline, CDR1 is SGHNT, CDR2 YENEEA. The V and J ends lost 6 bases and 1 base respectively, with 9 bases between them. CDR3 amino acids: CASSSGSNTEAFF. In DNA form, the CDR3 reads TGTGCCAGCAGTTCAGGGTCGAACACTGAAGCTTTCTTT.

The chain joins TRBV9 to TRBJ2-5, with D possibly matching TRBD2 (6 bases). The CDR3 loop spans 15 amino acids. Germline V lookup: CDR1 SGDLS, CDR2 YYNGEE. V dropped 0 bases and J dropped 5 bases, with 14 bases sitting between them. CDR3 in amino acids: CASSVVDGSGETQYF. The CDR3 nucleotides are TGTGCCAGCAGCGTAGTTGACGGGAGCGGGGAGACCCAGTACTTC. Variable domain in full (rest from reference TRBV9 and TRBJ2-5): DSGVTQTPKHLITATGQRVTLRCSPRSGDLSVYWYQQSLDQGLQFLIQYYNGEERAKGNILERFSAQQFPDLHSELNLSSLELGDSALYFCASSVVDGSGETQYFGPGTRLLVL.

The chain combines TRBV5-6 with TRBJ2-3; 9 bases map to TRBD1. This CDR3 is 16 amino acids long. CDR1 is SGHDT, CDR2 YYEEEE, per germline. After removal of 4 bases from V and 6 bases from J, the junction contained 12 bases not matched to a gene. The DNA of the CDR3 is TGTGCCAGCAGCCGATACAGGGGGCAGTGGTCGGATACGCAGTATTTT. Amino acids: CASSRYRGQWSDTQYF. The whole variable domain, filled in from reference TRBV5-6 and TRBJ2-3, reads DAGVTQSPTHLIKTRGQQVTLRCSPKSGHDTVSWYQQALGQGPQFIFQYYEEEERQRGNFPDRFSGHQFPNYSSELNVNALLLGDSALYLCASSRYRGQWSDTQYFGPGTRLTVL.

The chain is built from TRBV9 and TRBJ2-2; 7 nucleotides line up with TRBD2. The CDR3 has 15 residues. The V gene's germline CDR1 is SGDLS and CDR2 YYNGEE. V lost 0 bases, J lost 5 bases, and 4 bases stayed unmatched. The CDR3 here is CASSVDLAVTGELFF. The CDR3 DNA is TGTGCCAGCAGCGTAGATCTAGCGGTAACCGGGGAGCTGTTTTTT.

This clone was detected only a few times. The chain is built from TRBV30 and TRBJ1-1; tentatively, D is TRBD1 (5 bases). In germline, CDR1 is GTSNPN, CDR2 SVGIG (reference sequence). The CDR3 has 13 amino acids. Trimming took off 1 base at V and 1 base at J, with 7 bases between the two ends. In DNA, the CDR3 is TGTGCCTGGAGTGAGGGGTCGAACACTGAAGCTTTCTTT. Its protein is CAWSEGSNTEAFF.

The chain couples TRBV19 to TRBJ2-7; TRBD2 matches at 9 bases. The germline V gene has CDR1 LNHDA and CDR2 SQIVND (reference sequence). V dropped 1 base and J dropped 5; count of bases not matched to a gene: 9. The CDR3 length is 16 residues. The CDR3 here is CASSIGRASGTNEQYF. DNA for the CDR3: TGTGCCAGTAGTATAGGTAGGGCTAGCGGGACCAACGAGCAGTACTTC.

The J gene is TRBJ2-3, the V gene TRBV13; 14 nucleotides align to TRBD2. The germline CDR1 and CDR2 sequences are PRHDT and FYEKMQ (reference sequence). The CDR3 runs to 18 residues. The junction had 10 bases not matched to a gene; V was cut back by 4 bases and J by 4 bases. The CDR3 nucleotides read TGTGCCAGCAGCTCCCGAGCGACTAGCGGGAGGGCCGCAGATACGCAGTATTTT. Its translation is CASSSRATSGRAADTQYF.

This clone was recorded once. V usage is TRBV7-2 and J usage is TRBJ2-1, with no clear D. V lost 0 bases to trimming and J lost 0 bases, with 6 bases between them. Germline loops: CDR1 SGHTA, CDR2 FQGNSA. This CDR3 is 15 amino acids long. CDR3 in amino acids: CASSLAPNSYNEQFF. The CDR3 region has the DNA TGTGCCAGCAGCTTAGCACCTAACTCCTACAATGAGCAGTTCTTC.

The chain recombines TRBV5-1 with TRBJ1-2; tentatively, D is TRBD1 (5 bases). CDR3 size: 13 residues. Germline V gives CDR1 SGHRS, CDR2 YFSETQ. V was shortened by 4 bases and J by 5 bases, with 12 bases between the two germline ends. CDR3 protein: CASSGGTVYGYTF. DNA of the CDR3: TGCGCCAGCAGCGGAGGGACGGTTTATGGCTACACCTTC.

The chain couples TRBV2 to TRBJ2-1; 9 nucleotides align to TRBD2. J gave up 0 bases and V 6 bases, and 6 bases lay outside the gene matches. Per germline, CDR1 SNHLY and CDR2 FYNNEI. The CDR3 sequence is 16 residues long. This CDR3 is CASRDSAGGSYNEQFF. DNA for the CDR3: TGTGCCAGCAGGGATTCAGCGGGAGGCTCCTACAATGAGCAGTTCTTC. Looking up the rest from reference TRBV2 and TRBJ2-1 gives the full variable domain: EPEVTQTPSHQVTQMGQEVILRCVPISNHLYFYWYRQILGQKVEFLVSFYNNEISEKSEIFDDQFSVERPDGSNFTLKIRSTKLEDSAMYFCASRDSAGGSYNEQFFGPGTRLTVL.

This sequence joins TRBV27 and TRBJ1-1; perhaps TRBD1 as D (6 bases). The V gene's germline CDR1 is MNHEY and CDR2 SMNVEV (reference sequence). CDR3 length: 14 residues. Trimming removed 5 bases from V and 6 bases from J, with 16 bases in between. CDR3 residues: CASSQGKLRAEAFF. CDR3 sequence (DNA): TGTGCCAGCAGTCAGGGGAAGCTGAGAGCTGAAGCTTTCTTT.

V usage is TRBV5-1 and J usage is TRBJ2-2, with TRBD1 matching 8 bases. The V segment lost 4 bases and the J segment 2 bases; nucleotides outside the gene matches: 4. CDR3 length equals 15 residues. Germline V gives CDR1 SGHRS, CDR2 YFSETQ. CDR3 protein: CASSPGQVNTGELFF. For the CDR3, the DNA is TGCGCCAGCAGCCCGGGACAGGTTAACACCGGGGAGCTGTTTTTT.

This clone was detected once. This rearrangement joins TRBV5-4 to TRBJ1-4, with a tentative D call TRBD1 (5 bases). The CDR3 is made up of 16 amino acids. V was pared by 4 bases and J by 9 bases, with 22 bases between. In germline, CDR1 is SGHNT, CDR2 YYREEE (reference sequence). The CDR3 loop is CASSRMWGEGQKKLFF. CDR3 coding DNA: TGTGCCAGCAGCCGGATGTGGGGGGAGGGCCAGAAAAAACTGTTTTTT.